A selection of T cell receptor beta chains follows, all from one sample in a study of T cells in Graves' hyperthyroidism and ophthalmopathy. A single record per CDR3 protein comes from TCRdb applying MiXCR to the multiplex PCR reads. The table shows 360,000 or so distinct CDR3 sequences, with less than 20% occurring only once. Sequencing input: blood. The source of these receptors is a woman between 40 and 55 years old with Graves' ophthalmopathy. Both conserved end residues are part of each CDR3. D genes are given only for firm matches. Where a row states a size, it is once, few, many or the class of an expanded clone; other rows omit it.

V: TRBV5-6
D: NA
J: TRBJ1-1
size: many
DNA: TGTGCCAGCAGCTCCGGGGACACCCGGGGTGGCACTGAAGCTTTCTTT
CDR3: CASSSGDTRGGTEAFF

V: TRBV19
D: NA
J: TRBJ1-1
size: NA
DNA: TGTGCCAGTAGTATATGGGGTGAGGTGGACACTGAAGCTTTCTTT
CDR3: CASSIWGEVDTEAFF

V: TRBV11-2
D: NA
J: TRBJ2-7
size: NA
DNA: TGTGCCAGCAGCTCGACAGAATCCTACGAGCAGTACTTC
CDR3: CASSSTESYEQYF

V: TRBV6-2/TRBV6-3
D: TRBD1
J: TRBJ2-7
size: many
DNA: TGTGCCAGCAGTTACCCTCGACAGGGTAAAACCTACGAGCAGTACTTC
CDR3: CASSYPRQGKTYEQYF

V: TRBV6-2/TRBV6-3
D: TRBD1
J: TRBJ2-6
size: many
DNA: TGTGCCAGCAGTTATCTCCCGGGACAGGGGGGATCTGGGGCCAACGTCCTGACTTTC
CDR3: CASSYLPGQGGSGANVLTF

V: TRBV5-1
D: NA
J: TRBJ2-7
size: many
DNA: TGCGCCAGCAGCTTGCAGGGGTTTGGTCAGCCCTACGAGCAGTACTTC
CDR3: CASSLQGFGQPYEQYF

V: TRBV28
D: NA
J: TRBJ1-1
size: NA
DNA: TGTGCCAGCGCCCGGAGACTGAACACTGAAGCTTTCTTT
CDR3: CASARRLNTEAFF

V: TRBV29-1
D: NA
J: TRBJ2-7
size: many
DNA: TGCAGCGTTAGGACAGAGTCCTACGAGCAGTACTTC
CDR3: CSVRTESYEQYF

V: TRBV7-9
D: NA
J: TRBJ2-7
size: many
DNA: TGTGCCAGCAGCTTAGTCGGACAGCGGAGCTCCTACGAGCAGTACTTC
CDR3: CASSLVGQRSSYEQYF

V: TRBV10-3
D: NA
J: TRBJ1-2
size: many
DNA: TGTGCCATCAGTGGAAGTGTAGCAGGGTTTAGGGGCTACACCTTC
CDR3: CAISGSVAGFRGYTF

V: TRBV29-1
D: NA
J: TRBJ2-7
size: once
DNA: TGCAGCGTCGGACTTGGCCTGAAGATAGACGAGCAGTACTTC
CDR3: CSVGLGLKIDEQYF

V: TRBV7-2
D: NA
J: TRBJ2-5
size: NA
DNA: TGTGCCAGCAGGTTAGAGTCGGGTGGCGAGACGCAGTACTTC
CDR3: CASRLESGGETQYF

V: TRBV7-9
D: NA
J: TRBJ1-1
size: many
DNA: TGTGCCAGCAGCTTAGGTGTAGACACTGAAGCTTTCTTT
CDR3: CASSLGVDTEAFF

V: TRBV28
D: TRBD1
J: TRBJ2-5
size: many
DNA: TGTGCCAGCAGTACGACAGGGGGGCAAGAGACCCAGTACTTC
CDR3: CASSTTGGQETQYF

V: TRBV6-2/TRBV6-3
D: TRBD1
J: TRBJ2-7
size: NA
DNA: TGTGCCACCTGGATGACAGGGTATATCTACGAGCAGTACTTC
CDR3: CATWMTGYIYEQYF

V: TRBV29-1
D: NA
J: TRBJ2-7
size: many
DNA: TGCAGCGTTGGCCCCAACTCAGAGCAGTACTTC
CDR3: CSVGPNSEQYF

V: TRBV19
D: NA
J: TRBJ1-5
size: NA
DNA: TGTGCCAGTAGACAATGGGACGGCTTTCAGCCCCAGCATTTT
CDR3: CASRQWDGFQPQHF

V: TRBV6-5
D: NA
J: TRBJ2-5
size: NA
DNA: TGTGCCAGCAGTTTTGTGACAGGTCAAGAGACCCAGTACTTC
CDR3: CASSFVTGQETQYF

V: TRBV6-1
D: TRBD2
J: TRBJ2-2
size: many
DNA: TGTGCCAGCAGGCTCGGACTAGCGGGAGTGGGCGGGGAGCTGTTTTTT
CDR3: CASRLGLAGVGGELFF

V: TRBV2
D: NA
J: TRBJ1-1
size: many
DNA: TGTGCCAGCAGTGAAGTGGGATGGGCGCGGGGCACTGAAGCTTTCTTT
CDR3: CASSEVGWARGTEAFF

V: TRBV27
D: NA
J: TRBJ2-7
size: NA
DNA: TGTGCCAGCAGTTTAACAGGGCCATCCCTCAACTACGAGCAGTCCTTC
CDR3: CASSLTGPSLNYEQSF

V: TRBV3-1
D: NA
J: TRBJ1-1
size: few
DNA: TGTGCCAGCAGCCCCACAGATGCCACTGAAGCTTTCTTT
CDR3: CASSPTDATEAFF

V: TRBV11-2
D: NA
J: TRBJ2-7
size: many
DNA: TGTGCCAGCAGCTTCGATAGCGCCCGCTCGGGGGAGCAGTACTTC
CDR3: CASSFDSARSGEQYF

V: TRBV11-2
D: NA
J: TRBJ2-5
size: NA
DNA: TGTGCCAGCAGCTTTCAGGGGGGGCAAGAGACCCAGTACTTC
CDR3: CASSFQGGQETQYF

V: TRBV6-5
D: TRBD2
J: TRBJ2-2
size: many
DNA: TGTGCCAGCAGGGGTGGACTAGCGGGAGCCGGGGAGCTGTTTTTT
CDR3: CASRGGLAGAGELFF

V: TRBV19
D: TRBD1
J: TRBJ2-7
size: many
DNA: TGTGCCAGTAGTCCGAGGACAGGGCGTACCTACGAGCAGTACTTC
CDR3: CASSPRTGRTYEQYF

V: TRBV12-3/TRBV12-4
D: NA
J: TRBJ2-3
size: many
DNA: TGTGCCAGCAATCTCGTGGGAGGCACAGATACGCAGTATTTT
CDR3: CASNLVGGTDTQYF

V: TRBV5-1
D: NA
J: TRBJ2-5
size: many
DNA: TGCGCCAGCAGCCTTGGACCGGGCCGGGAACGGGCGACCCAGTACTTC
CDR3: CASSLGPGRERATQYF

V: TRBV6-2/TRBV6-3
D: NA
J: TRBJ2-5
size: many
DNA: TGTGCCAGCAGTTACTCGCCTACACTGCAAGAGACCCAGTACTTC
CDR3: CASSYSPTLQETQYF

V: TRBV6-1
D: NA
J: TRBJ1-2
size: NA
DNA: TGTGCCAGCAGCTCCCACCTCAAAGCTAACTATGGCTACACCTTC
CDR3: CASSSHLKANYGYTF